This TCR beta chain was identified during a study of cytotoxic CD8 clonotypes in ibrutinib-treated CLL. On the study more broadly: Overall, about 25 responses were partial and 2 complete; following median roughly 68 months, roughly 15 patients stayed remitted and 12 progressed. General observations from the study: At the start, clonality exceeded age-matched healthy donors and followed circulating CD8+ T-cell counts.

This clone has only one observation. Its target is not known. The identical CDR3 is also encoded by other nucleotide sequences in the sample. The intended depth for sequencing was 1 in 200,000 to 1 in 1 million T cells. TCRdb's table, derived via immunoSEQ multiplex PCR, lists solely in-frame clones and lacks some. The sample yields more than 150,000 clones, approximately 68% seen once. The germline V gene has CDR1 GTSNPN and CDR2 SVGIG (reference sequence). This CDR3 has 11 residues. V was cut by 0 bases and J by 5 bases, with 4 bases left in between. Cryopreserved PBMCs were the source of around 1.8 micrograms of genomic DNA, which went to TCR beta libraries.

This TCR was sampled from a human donor with chronic lymphocytic leukemia. The source was PBMCs, collected after 24 months of ibrutinib treatment. The chain uses TRBV30 and TRBJ2-5; unclear D gene. This CDR3 reads CAWSVKETQYF. The CDR3 DNA reads TGTGCCTGGAGTGTAAAGGAGACCCAGTACTTC.